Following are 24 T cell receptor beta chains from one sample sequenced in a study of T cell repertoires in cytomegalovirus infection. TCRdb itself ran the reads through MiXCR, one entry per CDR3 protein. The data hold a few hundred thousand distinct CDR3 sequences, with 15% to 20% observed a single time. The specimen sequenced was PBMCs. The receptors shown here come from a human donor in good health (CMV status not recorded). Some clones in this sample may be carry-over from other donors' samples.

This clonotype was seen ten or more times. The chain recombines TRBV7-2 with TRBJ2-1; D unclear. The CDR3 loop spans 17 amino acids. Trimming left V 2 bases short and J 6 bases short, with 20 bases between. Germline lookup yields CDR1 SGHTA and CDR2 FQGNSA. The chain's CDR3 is CASSLNLWTETSNEQFF. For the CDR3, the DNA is TGTGCCAGCAGCTTAAATCTATGGACCGAAACGTCCAATGAGCAGTTCTTC.

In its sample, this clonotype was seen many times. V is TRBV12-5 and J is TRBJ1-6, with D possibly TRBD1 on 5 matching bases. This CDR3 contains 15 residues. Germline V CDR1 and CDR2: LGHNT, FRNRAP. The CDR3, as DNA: TGTGCCACTCCCAGAGGGGCAGACTTCAATTCACCCCTCCACTTT. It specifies CATPRGADFNSPLHF.

The CDR3 sequence: CASSRDRQSSEKLFF. The CDR3, as DNA: TGTGCCAGCAGCCGGGACAGGCAATCGAGCGAAAAACTGTTTTTT. The J gene is TRBJ1-4, the V gene TRBV7-6, with 8 bases fitting TRBD1. Germline CDR1 SGHVS, CDR2 FNYEAQ. The CDR3 loop spans 15 amino acids. V lost 5 bases, J lost 8 bases, and 10 bases stayed unmatched. Variable domain in full (rest from reference TRBV7-6 and TRBJ1-4): GAGVSQSPRYKVTKRGQDVALRCDPISGHVSLYWYRQALGQGPEFLTYFNYEAQQDKSGLPNDRFSAERPEGSISTLTIQRTEQRDSAMYRCASSRDRQSSEKLFFGSGTQLSVL.

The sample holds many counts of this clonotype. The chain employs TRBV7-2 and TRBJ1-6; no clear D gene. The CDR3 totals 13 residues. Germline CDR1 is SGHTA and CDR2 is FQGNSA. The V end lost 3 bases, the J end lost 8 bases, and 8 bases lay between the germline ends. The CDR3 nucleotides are TGTGCCAGCAGCTTGGTTGGGGATTCACCCCTCCACTTT. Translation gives CASSLVGDSPLHF. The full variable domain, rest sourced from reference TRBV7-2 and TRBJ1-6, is GAGVSQSPSNKVTEKGKDVELRCDPISGHTALYWYRQSLGQGLEFLIYFQGNSAPDKSGLPSDRFSAERTGGSVSTLTIQRTQQEDSAVYLCASSLVGDSPLHFGNGTRLTVT.

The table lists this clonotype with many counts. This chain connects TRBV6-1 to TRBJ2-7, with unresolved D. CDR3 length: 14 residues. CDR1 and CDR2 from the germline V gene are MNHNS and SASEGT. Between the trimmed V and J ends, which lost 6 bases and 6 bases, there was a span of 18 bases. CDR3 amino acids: CASRKPVRSFEQYF. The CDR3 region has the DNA TGTGCCAGCAGGAAACCAGTTAGATCGTTCGAGCAGTACTTC.

CDR3 nucleotides: TGCAGTGCCAAATTCGGGGAAGGTCGGGGCTCCTACAATGAGCAGTTCTTC. Protein product: CSAKFGEGRGSYNEQFF. The J gene is TRBJ2-1, the V gene TRBV20-1; a weak D match, TRBD2 (5 bases). Germline V gene lookup returns CDR1 DFQATT and CDR2 SNEGSKA (reference sequence). The CDR3 is 17 residues long. With 6 bases removed from V and 0 bases from J, the gap between germline ends came to 21 bases.

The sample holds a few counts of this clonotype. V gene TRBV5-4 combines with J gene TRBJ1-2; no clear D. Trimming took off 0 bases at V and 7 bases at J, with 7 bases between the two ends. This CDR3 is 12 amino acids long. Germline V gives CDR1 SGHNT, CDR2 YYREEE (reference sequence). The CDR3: CASSLVPGGYTF. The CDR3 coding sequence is TGTGCCAGCAGCTTGGTACCGGGTGGCTACACCTTC.

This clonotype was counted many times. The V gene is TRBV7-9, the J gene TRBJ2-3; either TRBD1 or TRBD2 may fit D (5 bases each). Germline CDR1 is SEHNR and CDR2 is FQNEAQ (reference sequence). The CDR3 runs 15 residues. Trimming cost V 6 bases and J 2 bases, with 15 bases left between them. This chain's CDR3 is CASSPGTRPTDTQYF. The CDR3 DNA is TGTGCCAGCAGTCCTGGGACCCGCCCCACAGATACGCAGTATTTT.

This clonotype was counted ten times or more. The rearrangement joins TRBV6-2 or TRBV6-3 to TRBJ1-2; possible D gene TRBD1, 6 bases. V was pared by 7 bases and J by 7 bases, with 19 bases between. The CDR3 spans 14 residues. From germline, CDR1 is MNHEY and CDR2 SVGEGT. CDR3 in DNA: TGTGCCAGCAACCCAAGCCGGGGGGCGCCTGGCTACACCTTC. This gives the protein CASNPSRGAPGYTF.

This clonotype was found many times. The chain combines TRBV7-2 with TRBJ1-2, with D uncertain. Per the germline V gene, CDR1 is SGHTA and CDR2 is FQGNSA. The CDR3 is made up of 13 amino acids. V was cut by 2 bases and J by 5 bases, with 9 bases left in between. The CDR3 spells CASSLFGSYGYTF. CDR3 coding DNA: TGTGCCAGCAGCTTATTCGGATCTTATGGCTACACCTTC.

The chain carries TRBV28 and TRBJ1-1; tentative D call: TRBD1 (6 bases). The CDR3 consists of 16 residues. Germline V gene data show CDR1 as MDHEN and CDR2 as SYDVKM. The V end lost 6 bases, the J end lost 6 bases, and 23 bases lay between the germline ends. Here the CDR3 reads CASRAGVTGLVAEAFF. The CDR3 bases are TGTGCCAGCAGGGCAGGGGTGACGGGGTTAGTCGCTGAAGCTTTCTTT. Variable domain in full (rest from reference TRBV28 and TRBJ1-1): DVKVTQSSRYLVKRTGEKVFLECVQDMDHENMFWYRQDPGLGLRLIYFSYDVKMKEKGDIPEGYSVSREKKERFSLILESASTNQTSMYLCASRAGVTGLVAEAFFGQGTRLTVV.

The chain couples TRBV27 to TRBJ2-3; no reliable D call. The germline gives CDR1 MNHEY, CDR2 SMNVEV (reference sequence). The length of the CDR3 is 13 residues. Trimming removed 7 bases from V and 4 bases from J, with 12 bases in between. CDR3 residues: CASTSHWADTQYF. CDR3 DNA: TGTGCCAGCACCTCTCATTGGGCAGATACGCAGTATTTT.

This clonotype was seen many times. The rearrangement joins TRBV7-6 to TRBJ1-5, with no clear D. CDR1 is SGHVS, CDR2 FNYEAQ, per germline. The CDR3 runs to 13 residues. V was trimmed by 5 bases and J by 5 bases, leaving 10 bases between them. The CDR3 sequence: CASSAREDQPQHF. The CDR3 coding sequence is TGTGCCAGCAGCGCCCGGGAAGATCAGCCCCAGCATTTT.

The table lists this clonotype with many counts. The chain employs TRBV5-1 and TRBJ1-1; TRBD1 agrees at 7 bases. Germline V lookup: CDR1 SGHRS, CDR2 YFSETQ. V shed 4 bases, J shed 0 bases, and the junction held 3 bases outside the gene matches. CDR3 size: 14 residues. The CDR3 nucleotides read TGCGCCAGCAGCGTGGACAGGATGAACACTGAAGCTTTCTTT. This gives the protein CASSVDRMNTEAFF.

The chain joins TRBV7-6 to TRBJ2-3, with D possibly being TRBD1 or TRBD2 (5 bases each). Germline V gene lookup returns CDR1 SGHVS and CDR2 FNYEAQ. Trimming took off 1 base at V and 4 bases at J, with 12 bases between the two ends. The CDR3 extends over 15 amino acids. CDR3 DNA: TGTGCCAGCAGCTTAGGGGGGAAGGTGGCAGATACGCAGTATTTT. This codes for CASSLGGKVADTQYF. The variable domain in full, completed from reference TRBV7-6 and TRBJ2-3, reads GAGVSQSPRYKVTKRGQDVALRCDPISGHVSLYWYRQALGQGPEFLTYFNYEAQQDKSGLPNDRFSAERPEGSISTLTIQRTEQRDSAMYRCASSLGGKVADTQYFGPGTRLTVL.

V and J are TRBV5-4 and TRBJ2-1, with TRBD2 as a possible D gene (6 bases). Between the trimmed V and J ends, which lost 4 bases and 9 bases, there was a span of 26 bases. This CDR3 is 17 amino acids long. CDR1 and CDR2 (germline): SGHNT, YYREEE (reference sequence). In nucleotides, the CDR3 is TGTGCCAGCAGCCTCGGGACTTTCGCATCTTCTCAAACTGAGCAGTTCTTC. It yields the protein CASSLGTFASSQTEQFF.

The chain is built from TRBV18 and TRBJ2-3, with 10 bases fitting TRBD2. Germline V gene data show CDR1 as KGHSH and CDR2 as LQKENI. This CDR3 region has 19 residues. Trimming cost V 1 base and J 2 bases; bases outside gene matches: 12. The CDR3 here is CASSPLSGRAMDVTDTQYF. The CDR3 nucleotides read TGTGCCAGCTCACCACTAAGCGGGAGGGCCATGGATGTCACAGATACGCAGTATTTT.

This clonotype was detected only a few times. CDR3 protein: CASSVDVEDEQYF. CDR3 sequence (DNA): TGTGCCAGCAGCGTAGATGTGGAGGACGAGCAGTACTTC. V usage is TRBV9 and J usage is TRBJ2-7, with D possibly TRBD2 on 5 matching bases. This CDR3 comprises 13 residues. Germline V gene lookup returns CDR1 SGDLS and CDR2 YYNGEE. V lost 0 bases and J 5 bases, leaving 9 bases between the germline ends.

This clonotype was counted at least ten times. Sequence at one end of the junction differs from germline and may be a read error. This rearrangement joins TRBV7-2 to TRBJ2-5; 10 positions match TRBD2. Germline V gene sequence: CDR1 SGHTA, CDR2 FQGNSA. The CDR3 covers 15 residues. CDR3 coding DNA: TGTGCCAGCAGCCTAGCGGGGGCGGGGGGAGAGACCCAGTACTTC. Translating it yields CASSLAGAGGETQYF.

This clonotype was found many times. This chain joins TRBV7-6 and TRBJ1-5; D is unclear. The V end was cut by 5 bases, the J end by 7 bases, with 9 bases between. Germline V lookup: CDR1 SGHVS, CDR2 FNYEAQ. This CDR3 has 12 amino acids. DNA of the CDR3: TGTGCCAGCAGCCAACTACGACAGCCCCAGCATTTT. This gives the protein CASSQLRQPQHF.

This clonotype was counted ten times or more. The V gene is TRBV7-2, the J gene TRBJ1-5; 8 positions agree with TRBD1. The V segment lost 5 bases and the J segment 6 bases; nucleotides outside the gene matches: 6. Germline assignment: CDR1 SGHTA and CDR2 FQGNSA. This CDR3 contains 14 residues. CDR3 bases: TGTGCCAGCAGCAATGGACAGGGTACTCAGCCCCAGCATTTT. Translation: CASSNGQGTQPQHF.

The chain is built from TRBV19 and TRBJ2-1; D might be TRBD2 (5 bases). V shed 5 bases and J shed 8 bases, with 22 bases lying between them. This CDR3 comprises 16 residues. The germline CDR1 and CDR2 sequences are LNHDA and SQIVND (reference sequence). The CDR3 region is CASSSLSDYNEDEQFF. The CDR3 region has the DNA TGTGCCAGTAGTTCCCTTTCCGACTATAATGAGGATGAGCAGTTCTTC. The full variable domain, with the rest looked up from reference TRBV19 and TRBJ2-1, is DGGITQSPKYLFRKEGQNVTLSCEQNLNHDAMYWYRQDPGQGLRLIYYSQIVNDFQKGDIAEGYSVSREKKESFPLTVTSAQKNPTAFYLCASSSLSDYNEDEQFFGPGTRLTVL.

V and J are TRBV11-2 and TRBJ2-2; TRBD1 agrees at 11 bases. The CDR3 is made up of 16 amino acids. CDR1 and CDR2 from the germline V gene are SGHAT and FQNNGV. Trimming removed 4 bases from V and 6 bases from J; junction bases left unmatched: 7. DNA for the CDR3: TGTGCCAGCAGCTCTGTTAGGACAGGGGGCTCCGGGGAGCTGTTTTTT. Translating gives CASSSVRTGGSGELFF.

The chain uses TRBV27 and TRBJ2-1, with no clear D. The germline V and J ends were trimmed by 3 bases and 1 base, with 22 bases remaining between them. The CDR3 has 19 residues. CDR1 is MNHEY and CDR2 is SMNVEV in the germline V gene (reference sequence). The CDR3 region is CASSLTHLVVPRSYNEQFF. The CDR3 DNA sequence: TGTGCCAGCAGTTTGACCCACCTGGTAGTCCCGAGGTCCTACAATGAGCAGTTCTTC.